The rows below give T cell receptor beta chains drawn from one sample of a study of CD8 T cells in ankylosing spondylitis. TCRdb recomputed calls from the 5' RACE reads with MiXCR, one row per CDR3 protein. The data show 250,000 to 400,000 distinct CDR3 sequences, approximately 10% seen once. Material: blood, either unsorted or a sorted T cell fraction (not recorded which). These receptors all stem from a female donor with ankylosing spondylitis or in good health (not recorded which). The CDR3 runs from the conserved cysteine through the conserved F or W. The order of the fields is V gene, clone size, D gene, J gene, CDR3 protein, CDR3 DNA. D genes are given only for firm matches. Only part of the rows carry a size: once, few, many, or a class if the clone is expanded.

v_call: TRBV7-9
clone_size: -
d_call: TRBD2
j_call: TRBJ2-3
cdr3_aa: CASSLDVQRGPSHTQYF
cdr3_nt: TGTGCCAGCAGCTTAGACGTCCAGCGGGGGCCTTCCCATACGCAGTATTTT

v_call: TRBV20-1
clone_size: many
d_call: -
j_call: TRBJ1-5
cdr3_aa: CSAATESNQPQHF
cdr3_nt: TGCAGTGCCGCGACAGAGAGCAATCAGCCCCAGCATTTT

v_call: TRBV30
clone_size: few
d_call: -
j_call: TRBJ1-1
cdr3_aa: CAWSPGSTEAFF
cdr3_nt: TGTGCCTGGAGCCCAGGGAGTACTGAAGCTTTCTTT

v_call: TRBV12-3/TRBV12-4
clone_size: many
d_call: -
j_call: TRBJ2-5
cdr3_aa: CASSRSGFQETQYF
cdr3_nt: TGTGCCAGCAGTCGTAGCGGATTTCAAGAGACCCAGTACTTC

v_call: TRBV7-2
clone_size: -
d_call: -
j_call: TRBJ2-1
cdr3_aa: CASSPTAGGDHQEQFF
cdr3_nt: TGTGCCAGCAGCCCAACTGCGGGCGGGGATCACCAGGAGCAGTTCTTC

v_call: TRBV20-1
clone_size: many
d_call: TRBD2
j_call: TRBJ2-3
cdr3_aa: CSATSGLSTDTQYF
cdr3_nt: TGCAGTGCAACTAGCGGACTTAGCACAGATACGCAGTATTTT

v_call: TRBV12-3/TRBV12-4
clone_size: many
d_call: -
j_call: TRBJ2-2
cdr3_aa: CASSFGGSAGELFF
cdr3_nt: TGTGCCAGCAGTTTCGGGGGCTCGGCCGGGGAGCTGTTTTTT

v_call: TRBV20-1
clone_size: -
d_call: TRBD1
j_call: TRBJ1-2
cdr3_aa: CSAILPQGARDYTF
cdr3_nt: TGCAGTGCTATCCTACCCCAGGGGGCGCGGGACTACACCTTC

v_call: TRBV20-1
clone_size: many
d_call: TRBD2
j_call: TRBJ2-3
cdr3_aa: CSAPGRAGTDTQYF
cdr3_nt: TGCAGTGCTCCCGGGAGGGCAGGCACAGATACGCAGTATTTT

v_call: TRBV29-1
clone_size: many
d_call: TRBD1
j_call: TRBJ1-1
cdr3_aa: CSVVPTGFMNTEAFF
cdr3_nt: TGCAGCGTTGTCCCGACAGGGTTTATGAACACTGAAGCTTTCTTT

v_call: TRBV7-6
clone_size: many
d_call: TRBD1
j_call: TRBJ1-4
cdr3_aa: CASSLGQGDEKLFF
cdr3_nt: TGTGCCAGCAGCTTAGGACAGGGAGATGAAAAACTGTTTTTT

v_call: TRBV18
clone_size: many
d_call: -
j_call: TRBJ2-7
cdr3_aa: CASSPNGRVREQYF
cdr3_nt: TGTGCCAGCTCACCAAACGGAAGGGTTCGCGAGCAGTACTTC

v_call: TRBV7-9
clone_size: few
d_call: -
j_call: TRBJ2-3
cdr3_aa: CASSLAVTRYSDTQYF
cdr3_nt: TGTGCCAGCAGCTTAGCTGTGACTCGGTACTCAGATACGCAGTATTTT

v_call: TRBV5-1
clone_size: -
d_call: -
j_call: TRBJ2-7
cdr3_aa: CASSLAVRVVPYEQYF
cdr3_nt: TGCGCCAGCAGCTTGGCGGTCAGGGTGGTTCCCTACGAGCAGTACTTC

v_call: TRBV6-6
clone_size: -
d_call: -
j_call: TRBJ1-2
cdr3_aa: CASSRDGAYGYTF
cdr3_nt: TGTGCCAGCAGCCGAGACGGGGCCTATGGCTACACCTTC

v_call: TRBV5-1
clone_size: many
d_call: TRBD1
j_call: TRBJ2-1
cdr3_aa: CASSIGQGAIDEQFF
cdr3_nt: TGCGCCAGCAGCATAGGACAGGGGGCTATTGATGAGCAGTTCTTC

v_call: TRBV5-5
clone_size: -
d_call: -
j_call: TRBJ2-1
cdr3_aa: CASSLVVRTEQFF
cdr3_nt: TGTGCCAGCAGCTTGGTAGTAAGGACAGAGCAGTTCTTC

v_call: TRBV2
clone_size: -
d_call: -
j_call: TRBJ1-5
cdr3_aa: CASRLDSQPQHF
cdr3_nt: TGTGCCAGCAGGCTGGACTCCCAGCCCCAGCATTTT

v_call: TRBV5-5
clone_size: few
d_call: -
j_call: TRBJ2-2
cdr3_aa: CASSQITGELFF
cdr3_nt: TGTGCCAGCAGCCAGATCACCGGGGAGCTGTTTTTT

v_call: TRBV4-2
clone_size: -
d_call: -
j_call: TRBJ2-7
cdr3_aa: CASSQEASRSYEQYF
cdr3_nt: TGTGCCAGCAGCCAAGAGGCTAGCAGGTCCTACGAGCAGTACTTC

v_call: TRBV12-3/TRBV12-4
clone_size: many
d_call: -
j_call: TRBJ1-2
cdr3_aa: CASSSGTSGYTF
cdr3_nt: TGTGCCAGCAGTTCCGGGACATCCGGCTACACCTTC

v_call: TRBV7-6
clone_size: many
d_call: -
j_call: TRBJ2-1
cdr3_aa: CASSPGGTARYNEQFF
cdr3_nt: TGTGCCAGCAGCCCAGGAGGGACAGCAAGATACAATGAGCAGTTCTTC

v_call: TRBV6-1
clone_size: many
d_call: -
j_call: TRBJ1-4
cdr3_aa: CASSEARSGPYNNEKLFF
cdr3_nt: TGTGCCAGCAGTGAAGCGCGGAGCGGGCCGTACAATAATGAAAAACTGTTTTTT

v_call: TRBV3-1
clone_size: many
d_call: -
j_call: TRBJ2-7
cdr3_aa: CASSQQRDSPYEQYF
cdr3_nt: TGTGCCAGCAGCCAGCAGAGAGACAGTCCCTACGAGCAGTACTTC

v_call: TRBV5-1
clone_size: -
d_call: -
j_call: TRBJ1-6
cdr3_aa: CASSLGQQNSPLHF
cdr3_nt: TGCGCCAGCAGCTTGGGCCAGCAAAATTCACCCCTCCACTTT

v_call: TRBV27
clone_size: many
d_call: -
j_call: TRBJ1-5
cdr3_aa: CASSILNQPQHF
cdr3_nt: TGTGCCAGCAGTATCCTAAATCAGCCCCAGCATTTT

v_call: TRBV5-1
clone_size: -
d_call: -
j_call: TRBJ2-1
cdr3_aa: CASSPGTLSYNEQFF
cdr3_nt: TGCGCCAGCAGCCCTGGGACTCTCTCCTACAATGAGCAGTTCTTC

v_call: TRBV27
clone_size: many
d_call: -
j_call: TRBJ1-5
cdr3_aa: CASSLSRQQPQHF
cdr3_nt: TGTGCCAGCAGTTTATCTAGACAACAGCCCCAGCATTTT

v_call: TRBV20-1
clone_size: -
d_call: TRBD2
j_call: TRBJ2-3
cdr3_aa: CSAISGGSTDTQYF
cdr3_nt: TGCAGTGCTATCAGCGGGGGTAGCACAGATACGCAGTATTTT

v_call: TRBV5-1
clone_size: -
d_call: -
j_call: TRBJ2-1
cdr3_aa: CASSSGRGQNEQFF
cdr3_nt: TGCGCCAGCAGCTCGGGACGGGGGCAGAATGAGCAGTTCTTC

v_call: TRBV19
clone_size: -
d_call: -
j_call: TRBJ1-2
cdr3_aa: CASSAAGKANTHGYTF
cdr3_nt: TGTGCCAGTAGTGCGGCCGGGAAGGCTAACACGCATGGCTACACCTTC

v_call: TRBV5-1
clone_size: many
d_call: -
j_call: TRBJ2-3
cdr3_aa: CASGRQGFADTQYF
cdr3_nt: TGCGCCAGTGGGCGGCAGGGATTCGCAGATACGCAGTATTTT

v_call: TRBV24-1
clone_size: many
d_call: TRBD2
j_call: TRBJ2-7
cdr3_aa: CATSGAGEQYF
cdr3_nt: TGTGCCACAAGCGGGGCGGGCGAGCAGTACTTC

v_call: TRBV6-1
clone_size: many
d_call: -
j_call: TRBJ2-1
cdr3_aa: CASRISSYNEQFF
cdr3_nt: TGTGCCAGCAGGATCAGCTCCTACAATGAGCAGTTCTTC

v_call: TRBV7-2
clone_size: few
d_call: -
j_call: TRBJ2-3
cdr3_aa: CASSFGRGDTQYF
cdr3_nt: TGTGCCAGCAGCTTTGGACGGGGAGATACGCAGTATTTT

v_call: TRBV25-1
clone_size: many
d_call: TRBD1
j_call: TRBJ1-4
cdr3_aa: CASSHIDRVGEKLFF
cdr3_nt: TGTGCCAGCAGCCATATCGACAGGGTAGGCGAAAAACTGTTTTTT

v_call: TRBV7-8
clone_size: many
d_call: TRBD1
j_call: TRBJ2-3
cdr3_aa: CASRQTGAFSTDTQYF
cdr3_nt: TGTGCCAGCAGGCAGACAGGGGCGTTTAGCACAGATACGCAGTATTTT

v_call: TRBV5-5
clone_size: many
d_call: -
j_call: TRBJ2-3
cdr3_aa: CASRSQGTDTQYF
cdr3_nt: TGTGCCAGCAGGTCCCAGGGCACAGATACGCAGTATTTT

v_call: TRBV7-2
clone_size: many
d_call: TRBD1
j_call: TRBJ1-4
cdr3_aa: CASSWTGRTNEKLFF
cdr3_nt: TGTGCCAGCAGTTGGACAGGGAGAACTAATGAAAAACTGTTTTTT

v_call: TRBV20-1
clone_size: many
d_call: TRBD1
j_call: TRBJ2-7
cdr3_aa: CSARGRGFSYEQYF
cdr3_nt: TGCAGTGCTAGGGGCAGGGGGTTCTCCTACGAGCAGTACTTC

v_call: TRBV4-3
clone_size: few
d_call: -
j_call: TRBJ2-7
cdr3_aa: CASSLRDGGIFEQYF
cdr3_nt: TGCGCCAGCAGCTTGCGGGATGGGGGGATTTTCGAGCAGTACTTC

v_call: TRBV5-5
clone_size: few
d_call: -
j_call: TRBJ2-2
cdr3_aa: CASSTDVNGELFF
cdr3_nt: TGTGCCAGCAGCACGGACGTGAACGGGGAGCTGTTTTTT

v_call: TRBV9
clone_size: many
d_call: -
j_call: TRBJ1-1
cdr3_aa: CASSVDMGEAFF
cdr3_nt: TGTGCCAGCAGCGTAGATATGGGTGAAGCTTTCTTT

v_call: TRBV28
clone_size: few
d_call: -
j_call: TRBJ1-5
cdr3_aa: CASSLRASQPQHF
cdr3_nt: TGTGCCAGCAGTTTGAGGGCAAGTCAGCCCCAGCATTTT

v_call: TRBV2
clone_size: -
d_call: -
j_call: TRBJ1-5
cdr3_aa: CASSGLSSGQPQHF
cdr3_nt: TGTGCCAGCAGTGGTCTTTCCTCAGGTCAGCCCCAGCATTTT

v_call: TRBV28
clone_size: many
d_call: -
j_call: TRBJ1-2
cdr3_aa: CASSLLGRNYNYGYTF
cdr3_nt: TGTGCCAGCAGTTTACTGGGACGGAATTATAACTATGGCTACACCTTC

v_call: TRBV20-1
clone_size: many
d_call: -
j_call: TRBJ2-1
cdr3_aa: CSARRAPGRGRNEQFF
cdr3_nt: TGCAGTGCTAGACGAGCACCGGGACGCGGCCGTAATGAGCAGTTCTTC

v_call: TRBV7-2
clone_size: few
d_call: -
j_call: TRBJ1-2
cdr3_aa: CASSPPSPFYGYTF
cdr3_nt: TGTGCCAGCAGCCCCCCGAGTCCTTTCTATGGCTACACCTTC

v_call: TRBV20-1
clone_size: many
d_call: TRBD2
j_call: TRBJ2-3
cdr3_aa: CSAPATSGPDTQYF
cdr3_nt: TGCAGTGCCCCCGCGACTAGCGGACCAGATACGCAGTATTTT

v_call: TRBV7-9
clone_size: many
d_call: -
j_call: TRBJ2-2
cdr3_aa: CASSPLAYTGELFF
cdr3_nt: TGTGCCAGCAGCCCATTAGCGTACACCGGGGAGCTGTTTTTT